The next 32 T cell receptor beta chains were all read from a single sample in a study of CD8+CD57+ T cells in acquired aplastic anemia (dated 2018 in TCRdb). Expansion of CD8+CD57+ cells had been shown by flow cytometry in the patients chosen for sequencing. Sequencing used an Illumina HiSeq 2000. Profiling of TCR beta VDJ combinations and CDR3 sequences used genomic DNA as the template. TCRdb reworked the public reads: Q25 trimming with fastp, MiXCR clone assembly, productive beta chains retained. Entries are consolidated by CDR3 protein sequence, retaining the most common genes and DNA. Present in this sample are a few hundred thousand distinct CDR3 sequences, roughly 53% of which were seen just once. The ten largest clones add up to under 1.5% of the sample. The sample comprised sorted CD4+, CD8+, or CD8+CD57+ T cells (not recorded which) from PBMCs. These receptors were obtained from a human donor with aplastic anemia.

The chain joins TRBV10-3 to TRBJ2-5; 7 nucleotides match TRBD2. The CDR3 runs 16 residues. Germline CDR1 and CDR2: ENHRY and SYGVKD. The ends lost 3 bases at V and 4 bases at J; junction bases unmatched: 11. The CDR3 region has the DNA TGTGCCATCAGTGATCCGAGCGGGATGCAGGGAGAGACCCAGTACTTC. This translates into CAISDPSGMQGETQYF.

CDR3 bases: TGCAGTGCTAGAGGAGGACGGGGATCGATCCAAGAGACCCAGTACTTC. This codes for CSARGGRGSIQETQYF. The chain links TRBV20-1 to TRBJ2-5; D is perhaps TRBD2 (5 bases). Germline assignment: CDR1 DFQATT and CDR2 SNEGSKA (reference sequence). This CDR3 contains 16 residues. Trimming removed 1 base from V and 1 base from J, with 16 bases in between.

About this clonotype: The junction departs from the called germline gene at one end, perhaps through a read error. The chain joins TRBV9 to TRBJ2-1, with 10 bases matching TRBD2. The CDR3 length is 16 residues. Germline values: CDR1 SGDLS, CDR2 YYNGEE. The CDR3 reads CTSSPRTSGLYNEQFF. In nucleotides, the CDR3 is TGCACCAGCAGCCCCCGGACTAGCGGTTTGTACAATGAGCAGTTCTTC.

The chain joins TRBV29-1 to TRBJ2-7, with no clear D. The CDR3 contains 15 residues. The V end lost 0 bases, the J end lost 3 bases, and 15 bases lay between the germline ends. Germline CDR1 SQVTM, CDR2 ANQGSEA. CDR3 bases: TGCAGCGTTGAAGATCGTAGGACCGGGTACTACGAGCAGTACTTC. This encodes CSVEDRRTGYYEQYF.

The J gene is TRBJ2-7, the V gene TRBV7-9; TRBD1 aligns across 8 bases. Trimming cost V 3 bases and J 5 bases; bases outside gene matches: 9. Germline V gene sequence: CDR1 SEHNR, CDR2 FQNEAQ (reference sequence). This CDR3 contains 15 residues. The CDR3 reads CASSLDGTGFNEQYF. Here the CDR3 DNA reads TGTGCCAGCAGCTTGGACGGGACAGGCTTCAACGAGCAGTACTTC.

The chain has TRBV9 and TRBJ2-5; 9 bases align to TRBD2. Trimming removed 4 bases from V and 1 base from J; junction bases left unmatched: 5. Germline V gene sequence: CDR1 SGDLS, CDR2 YYNGEE. This CDR3 is built from 15 residues. In nucleotides, the CDR3 is TGTGCCAGCAGCTCCTCTAGCGGGGCCCAAGAGACCCAGTACTTC. This codes for CASSSSSGAQETQYF. Supplemented by reference TRBV9 and TRBJ2-5, the full variable domain reads DSGVTQTPKHLITATGQRVTLRCSPRSGDLSVYWYQQSLDQGLQFLIQYYNGEERAKGNILERFSAQQFPDLHSELNLSSLELGDSALYFCASSSSSGAQETQYFGPGTRLLVL.

As for this clonotype: Its ends do not fully match the called genes, so a read error is possible. The CDR3 coding sequence is TGCGCCGGCAGCTTGGGTCACTACGAGCAGTACTTC. Translation: CAGSLGHYEQYF. The chain is built from TRBV5-1 and TRBJ2-7; D gene ambiguous. CDR1 and CDR2 from the germline V gene are SGHRS and YFSETQ. CDR3 length equals 12 residues.

This clonotype was seen more than once but under ten times. V gene TRBV15 combines with J gene TRBJ2-5; a weak D match, TRBD2 (7 bases). CDR3 length: 15 residues. V gave up 3 bases and J gave up 5 bases, with 16 bases separating them. Germline V gene lookup returns CDR1 LNHNV and CDR2 YYDKDF (reference sequence). The CDR3 loop is CATSSNGGAGETQYF. The DNA of the CDR3 is TGTGCCACCAGCAGCAATGGGGGGGCAGGGGAGACCCAGTACTTC.

This clonotype was seen a handful of times. CDR3 sequence reads: CASSYGHSPLHF. For the CDR3, the DNA is TGTGCCAGCAGCTACGGGCATTCACCCCTCCACTTT. The chain uses TRBV6-5 and TRBJ1-6; D is unclear. CDR3 length: 12 amino acids. Germline V CDR1 and CDR2: MNHEY, SVGAGI. V lost 6 bases, J lost 8 bases, and 8 bases lay in between.

The rearrangement links TRBV20-1 to TRBJ1-1; TRBD1 is a possible D gene (5 bases). Germline V gene lookup returns CDR1 DFQATT and CDR2 SNEGSKA (reference sequence). V was cut by 0 bases and J by 10 bases, with 6 bases left in between. This CDR3 is built from 10 residues. In DNA, the CDR3 is TGCAGTGCTAGAGAGGGACTAGCTTTCTTT. It specifies CSAREGLAFF.

This clonotype was seen repeatedly, ten times or more. The J gene is TRBJ2-7, the V gene TRBV5-1; 7 bases match TRBD2. In germline, CDR1 is SGHRS, CDR2 YFSETQ. After removal of 0 bases from V and 2 bases from J, the junction contained 2 bases not matched to a gene. This CDR3 has 14 amino acids. The CDR3 is CASSLDGGAYEQYF. CDR3 nucleotide sequence: TGCGCCAGCAGCTTGGATGGGGGGGCCTACGAGCAGTACTTC.

J is TRBJ1-1 and V is TRBV20-1, with no clear D. Germline V gene sequence: CDR1 DFQATT, CDR2 SNEGSKA (reference sequence). The length of the CDR3 is 11 residues. The V end lost 6 bases, the J end lost 8 bases, and 13 bases lay between the germline ends. CDR3 amino acids: CSAVWPAEAFF. The CDR3 DNA sequence: TGCAGTGCAGTATGGCCTGCGGAAGCTTTCTTT.

This clonotype was counted at least ten times. The V and J genes are TRBV4-1 and TRBJ2-1; 7 nucleotides match TRBD2. This CDR3 is 16 amino acids long. Germline V gene sequence: CDR1 MGHRA, CDR2 YSYEKL. V lost 0 bases to trimming and J lost 4 bases; unmatched junction nucleotides: 6. CDR3 nucleotide sequence: TGCGCCAGCAGCCAAGACCCCTCCGGGAGGTACAATGAGCAGTTCTTC. Amino acids: CASSQDPSGRYNEQFF.

This clonotype is a singleton in its sample. The chain combines TRBV2 with TRBJ2-1; D not resolved. The V end was cut by 5 bases, the J end by 5 bases, with 10 bases between. Per the germline V gene, CDR1 is SNHLY and CDR2 is FYNNEI. The CDR3 spans 13 residues. CDR3 sequence: CASSKPFNNEQFF. CDR3 coding DNA: TGTGCCAGCAGTAAGCCCTTTAACAATGAGCAGTTCTTC.

The rearrangement joins TRBV7-3 to TRBJ2-5, with D perhaps matching TRBD2 (5 bases). Per the germline V gene, CDR1 is SGHTA and CDR2 is FQGTGA. The CDR3 is 13 amino acids. V lost 3 bases to trimming and J lost 3 bases, with 8 bases between them. CDR3: CASSFQAEETQYF. Written as DNA, the CDR3 is TGTGCCAGCAGCTTCCAAGCGGAAGAGACCCAGTACTTC.

This clonotype has only one observation. V gene TRBV7-9 combines with J gene TRBJ2-7; TRBD1 matches at 9 bases. The CDR3 extends over 15 amino acids. Germline CDR1 SEHNR, CDR2 FQNEAQ (reference sequence). V lost 4 bases and J lost 5; bases outside the gene matches: 9. CDR3 protein: CASSSTGTGWNEQYF. CDR3 in DNA: TGTGCCAGCAGCTCTACCGGGACAGGGTGGAACGAGCAGTACTTC.

This sequence joins TRBV7-9 and TRBJ1-4; 9 nucleotides agree with TRBD1. This CDR3 is 15 amino acids long. Germline trimming cut 6 bases from V and 5 bases from J; bases unmatched to any gene: 7. In germline, CDR1 is SEHNR, CDR2 FQNEAQ (reference sequence). In DNA form, the CDR3 reads TGTGCCAGCAGTGCCCAGACAGGGGGAAATGAAAAACTGTTTTTT. It codes for CASSAQTGGNEKLFF.

As regards this clonotype: A junction end diverges from the germline sequence, so it may reflect a read error. The rearrangement links TRBV20-1 to TRBJ2-7; 7 bases are shared with TRBD1. The CDR3 is made up of 18 amino acids. Germline V gives CDR1 DFQATT, CDR2 SNEGSKA (reference sequence). This chain's CDR3 is CSARDLPPPGTATYGQYF. The CDR3, as DNA: TGCAGTGCTAGAGATCTACCTCCGCCCGGGACAGCCACCTACGGGCAGTACTTC.

This sequence joins TRBV20-1 and TRBJ2-1; unclear D gene. The CDR3 spans 14 residues. Per germline, CDR1 DFQATT and CDR2 SNEGSKA (reference sequence). Trimming removed 3 bases from V and 7 bases from J, with 16 bases in between. The CDR3 bases are TGCAGTGCTAGCCGCGACTCCTCCGGGAATGAGCAGTTCTTC. Translation: CSASRDSSGNEQFF.

The CDR3 sequence: CASSLASGADHEQYF. Written as DNA, the CDR3 is TGTGCCAGCAGCTTAGCATCGGGAGCTGATCACGAGCAGTACTTC. J is TRBJ2-7 and V is TRBV25-1, with D perhaps matching TRBD2 (6 bases). Per germline, CDR1 MGHDK and CDR2 SYGVNS. V lost 6 bases and J lost 5, with 20 bases in between. The CDR3 covers 15 residues.

This clonotype has a count of ten or more. V and J are TRBV15 and TRBJ1-4; a possible D gene is TRBD1 (5 bases). CDR1 and CDR2 (germline): LNHNV, YYDKDF (reference sequence). This CDR3 comprises 13 residues. V was trimmed by 4 bases and J by 7 bases, leaving 10 bases between them. The CDR3 DNA follows: TGTGCCACCAGCAACCGACAGAGTGAAAAACTGTTTTTT. As protein: CATSNRQSEKLFF.

CDR3 loop: CASRHSGTGNTEAFF. DNA of the CDR3: TGTGCCAGCAGACACTCTGGGACAGGGAACACTGAAGCTTTCTTT. This chain joins TRBV12-3 or TRBV12-4 and TRBJ1-1, with 8 bases identical to TRBD1. There are 15 residues in the CDR3. With 6 bases clipped from V and 1 base from J, the junction kept 7 bases outside the gene matches.

The V gene is TRBV20-1, the J gene TRBJ2-5, with 11 bases that match TRBD2. This CDR3 has 15 amino acids. The germline CDR1 and CDR2 sequences are DFQATT and SNEGSKA (reference sequence). V dropped 3 bases and J dropped 5; count of bases not matched to a gene: 8. The CDR3 here is CSASPSGRSDETQYF. The CDR3 bases are TGCAGTGCTAGCCCTAGCGGGAGGTCGGATGAGACCCAGTACTTC.

This clonotype was picked up many times. The chain carries TRBV10-3 and TRBJ2-3; no clear D. The CDR3 has 12 residues. V shed 8 bases and J shed 0 bases, with 6 bases lying between them. The V gene's germline CDR1 is ENHRY and CDR2 SYGVKD. CDR3 amino acids: CAIAVSTDTQYF. The CDR3 nucleotides are TGTGCCATCGCAGTGAGCACAGATACGCAGTATTTT.

This clonotype was recorded many times. V gene TRBV4-1 combines with J gene TRBJ1-2, with TRBD1 identical over 7 bases. V shed 0 bases and J 7 bases; nucleotides not matched to a gene: 11. The CDR3 contains 16 residues. Per germline, CDR1 MGHRA and CDR2 YSYEKL. The CDR3 nucleotides are TGCGCCAGCAGCCAAGAAGGGAGGCAGGGGGTAATTGGCTACACCTTC. Encoded protein: CASSQEGRQGVIGYTF.

V usage is TRBV7-8 and J usage is TRBJ1-4; D uncertain. The CDR3 sequence is 14 residues long. Germline values: CDR1 SGHVS, CDR2 FQNEAQ. Trimming stripped 4 bases from V and 6 bases from J, with 12 bases between. This chain's CDR3 is CASSWKGFDEKLFF. DNA of the CDR3: TGTGCCAGCAGCTGGAAAGGGTTTGATGAAAAACTGTTTTTT.

The rearrangement uses TRBV9 and TRBJ2-1, with no clear D. The length of the CDR3 is 13 residues. V was pared by 0 bases and J by 8 bases, with 9 bases between. From germline, CDR1 is SGDLS and CDR2 YYNGEE. This CDR3 reads CASSVEVRDEQFF. In DNA form, the CDR3 reads TGTGCCAGCAGCGTAGAGGTAAGGGATGAGCAGTTCTTC. Full variable domain (remainder filled in from reference TRBV9 and TRBJ2-1): DSGVTQTPKHLITATGQRVTLRCSPRSGDLSVYWYQQSLDQGLQFLIQYYNGEERAKGNILERFSAQQFPDLHSELNLSSLELGDSALYFCASSVEVRDEQFFGPGTRLTVL.

This clonotype was recorded a few times. The V and J genes are TRBV20-1 and TRBJ2-3; the D gene is possibly TRBD1 (6 bases). Looked up from germline, CDR1 is DFQATT and CDR2 is SNEGSKA (reference sequence). The germline V and J ends were trimmed by 0 bases and 4 bases, with 8 bases remaining between them. CDR3 length equals 13 residues. In DNA form, the CDR3 reads TGCAGTGCTAGAGATAAGGGGGCAGATACGCAGTATTTT. Amino acids: CSARDKGADTQYF.

In this sample, this clonotype turned up many times. The chain combines TRBV11-3 with TRBJ2-3, with no clear D. The CDR3 is 17 amino acids. The germline CDR1 and CDR2 sequences are SGHNT and YENEEA. V dropped 0 bases and J dropped 2 bases, with 15 bases sitting between them. The CDR3 loop is CASSLDYLGKVTDTQYF. Here the CDR3 DNA reads TGTGCCAGCAGCTTAGACTATCTGGGGAAGGTCACAGATACGCAGTATTTT. The whole variable domain, remainder taken from reference TRBV11-3 and TRBJ2-3, is EAGVVQSPRYKIIEKKQPVAFWCNPISGHNTLYWYLQNLGQGPELLIRYENEEAVDDSQLPKDRFSAERLKGVDSTLKIQPAELGDSAVYLCASSLDYLGKVTDTQYFGPGTRLTVL.

With respect to this clonotype: The germline gene is not matched at one end of the junction; a read error may be the cause. The chain links TRBV3-1 to TRBJ1-4; D possibly corresponds to TRBD1 (6 bases). The CDR3 is made up of 14 amino acids. Germline assignment: CDR1 LGHDT and CDR2 YNNKEL (reference sequence). The CDR3 bases are TGTGCCAGCAGCTTCGGGACATATAATGAAAGACTGTTTTTT. Amino acid sequence: CASSFGTYNERLFF. The full variable domain, completed using reference TRBV3-1 and TRBJ1-4, is DTAVSQTPKYLVTQMGNDKSIKCEQNLGHDTMYWYKQDSKKFLKIMFSYNNKELIINETVPNRFSPKSPDKAHLNLHINSLELGDSAVYFCASSFGTYNERLFFGSGTQLSVL.

The genes are TRBV24-1 and TRBJ2-7, with D possibly being TRBD1 (6 bases). This CDR3 is 14 amino acids long. The germline V gene encodes CDR1 KGHDR and CDR2 SFDVKD. Trimming removed 6 bases from V and 4 bases from J, with 15 bases in between. The CDR3 DNA is TGTGCCACCAGTAGCCGGGACAATGGATACGAGCAGTACTTC. It codes for CATSSRDNGYEQYF.

This clonotype was observed many times. The chain joins TRBV2 to TRBJ1-6; TRBD1 matches at 8 bases. The junction had 17 bases not matched to a gene; V was cut back by 6 bases and J by 7 bases. The CDR3 is 18 amino acids. Germline values: CDR1 SNHLY, CDR2 FYNNEI. For the CDR3, the DNA is TGTGCCAGCAGAGGGGGGAGCAGGGGGCTGACTAAGAATTCACCCCTCCACTTT. It codes for CASRGGSRGLTKNSPLHF.